What follows describes a single T cell receptor (beta chain). It has no known antigen specificity. No per-base quality is available; no much larger clone lies one base away. The sample is drawn from a study of graft-versus-host responses after intestinal transplantation (TCRdb year 2021). General notes on the study: The transplants that recipients got were multivisceral, liver-intestinal, or isolated intestinal. Samples from three later patients were sequenced in-house on an Illumina MiSeq with MiXCR processing rather than by the commercial service. After intestinal transplantation, graft-versus-host and host-versus-graft alloreactive T cell clones in the graft, circulation and bone marrow were tracked using bulk TCR-beta CDR3 sequencing. To identify alloreactive clones, pre-transplant mixed lymphocyte reaction products were sequenced and then compared with unstimulated pre-transplant donor and recipient T cells. Donor T cell macrochimerism was defined as a peak of at least 4% donor T cells among recipient peripheral blood mononuclear cells. All recipients received anti-thymocyte globulin induction followed by maintenance tacrolimus and steroids for roughly 3 years. A cohort of fewer than 25 intestinal transplant recipients, including one retransplant, was enrolled, and 3 patients lacking pretransplant specimens were excluded. Findings and caveats that apply to the study as a whole: In patients with donor T cell macrochimerism, the allografts had high GvH to HvG T cell clonal ratios. GvH clones were detected in recipient bone marrow, and some of these GvH clones were observed earlier in ileal mucosa or blood, consistent with an intestinal mucosal origin. Early after transplant, peak levels of circulating GvH clones were associated with declines in HvG clones. The relatively low number and heterogeneity of intestinal transplant patients limited the conclusions.

V and J are trimmed by 0 bases and 3 bases, and the gene matches miss 8 bases of the junction. For CDR1 and CDR2, the germline V gene lists MGHRA and YSYEKL. Reading from cysteine to phenylalanine, the CDR3 counts 16 amino acids. Here the CDR3 DNA is all that survives: 48 bases in frame from base 1. The time point label for this specimen denotes: cells obtained before transplantation from donor or recipient. CD3+CD4+ and CD3+CD8+ populations were FACS-sorted from unstimulated pre-transplant donor and recipient cells taken from spleen or lymph nodes. Library preparation used the immunoSEQ multiplex PCR assay. For most patients, genomic DNA was isolated with the Qiagen DNeasy Blood and Tissue Kit and sent frozen to Adaptive Biotechnologies for TCR sequencing. High-throughput TCR-beta CDR3 sequencing of genomic DNA from most patients was performed by Adaptive Biotechnologies. As for how the authors treated the data: Adaptive's ImmunoSEQ software was the source of the TCR sequencing data for approximately 18 patients, while a few other patients were processed with MiXCR and VDJtools. To correct CD4 versus CD8 sorting errors, any sequence found in both subsets at a frequency ratio below 5:1 was removed. CDR3 nucleotide sequences shared between donor and recipient were removed because the origin of such sequences could not be assigned. To count as alloreactive, a clone needed at least 2-fold expansion over unstimulated cells and a minimum CFSE-low frequency of 0.002% (template counts) or 0.001% (read counts). Clones detected in sequenced pre-transplant spleen, lymph node, or MLR CFSE-low populations of the donor or recipient were defined as mappable. The cumulative frequency of alloreactive clones was calculated as a percentage of all sequences, weighted by copy number. In its TCRdb copy, this immuneACCESS table keeps in-frame sequences only and misses some clones. Where compared with another copy, unresolved V genes explain less than half of these, and the others have no known cause. V and J calls and clone size are copied from that table; D and trimming were computed from the DNA. A total of 80,000 to 95,000 clones appear in this sample, approximately 94% of them only once. The top ten clones comprise about 2% of the sample.

The sample here was unstimulated CD8+ T cells sorted from spleen or lymph node cells, taken before intestinal transplant. The rearrangement joined TRBV4-1 to TRBJ2-7; the junction holds 7 bases that match TRBD2. The sequence was collected from a human donor who received an intestinal transplant. The nucleotides read TGCGCCAGCAGCCAAGATTTGCTAGCGGCGGGCTACGAGCAGTACTTC. Its protein is CASSQDLLAAGYEQYF.